This T cell receptor (beta chain) was found in a study of shared clonotypes between healthy human individuals (dated by TCRdb to the early 2020s). Concerning the study at large: A few men and a couple of women, aged 18 to 49 years, made up the cohort. To increase sequencing depth and limit assay-specific biases, different laboratories used diverse techniques to prepare libraries and sequence TCR repertoires. For each donor, three plates each were used for CD4 naive and CD4 memory, two plates were used for CD8 naive, and one plate was used for CD8 memory. To estimate repertoire size and how much clonotype sharing occurs between individuals, the study deeply sequenced the blood TCR repertoires of roughly 5 healthy adults. Between about 0.94 and 8.9 billion PBMCs per donor were obtained by leukapheresis. What the study reported, not specific to this receptor: Compared with non-shared clonotypes, clonotypes shared by all four sorted-subset donors had higher generation probabilities. Only blood was sampled, and tissue TCR repertoires likely differ from those in blood. About 5% of naive CD4, 3.5% of naive CD8, about 2.4% of memory CD4, and 0.4% of memory CD8 clonotypes were shared across four donors. The genetic and exposure-history diversity represented was limited by the small number of donors. Estimated clonotype richness was generally larger for naive than for memory subsets. Based on pairwise subsampling, the degree of clonotype sharing among donors was expected to be affected by sequencing depth. Incomplete sequencing was indicated by rarefaction of sorted-subset datasets, despite the large sequencing depth.

The donors were healthy, HIV-negative adults who had no recently reported acute infections or vaccinations. Only Caucasian adults living in Nashville, Tennessee, USA were represented among the donors. CD4+ T cells were enriched by magnetic negative selection; naive cells were then positively selected on CD45RA, and the negative fraction formed the memory subset. After blood collection by leukapheresis, PBMCs were isolated using Ficoll-Histopaque density gradient centrifugation and then cryopreserved in the vapor phase of liquid nitrogen. Analytical flow cytometry was used to check the purity and quantity of each magnetically sorted T cell population. Genomic DNA was isolated from every sorted fraction and measured by UV absorbance on a Nanodrop 2000c. The junction carries 14 bases between V and J, which are trimmed by 5 bases and 0 bases respectively. Per the germline V gene, SNHLY is the CDR1 and FYNNEI is the CDR2. The CDR3 has 16 amino acids, counting the end cysteine and phenylalanine. CDR3 DNA only is kept here, 48 bases in frame from base 1.

Using the deep immunoSEQ assay, TCR CDR3 regions were amplified from genomic DNA by multiplex PCR. Extracted genomic DNA from each cell subset was spread evenly across all wells of several immunoSEQ 96-well plates, with each plate serving as a replicate. For sorted subsets, around 0.2 ug genomic DNA, equal to tens of thousands of T cell genomes, was loaded into each replicate PCR. Purified libraries were measured with a Qubit 3.0 fluorometer, size-checked on a Bioanalyzer 2100, and measured again with the KAPA Library Quantification kit. A separate single-read 150-cycle Illumina NextSeq 550 flow cell was used to sequence each immunoSEQ 96-well plate. As for the authors' bioinformatics: Because the immunoSEQ output included only junctional sequences and no quality scores, the filtering could not be the same as the filtering used for full-length reads. To assign V/J genes and CDR3, sequences were annotated using PyIR, a Python wrapper for IgBLAST v1.9, with IMGT germline references. Reads were filtered out if the reads had weak V/J assignments (E-value above 1e-6), no CDR3, stop codons, out-of-frame junctions, or ambiguous translated residues. A V3J clonotype was defined by an identical inferred V gene, J gene, and CDR3 amino acid sequence. Percentage overlap between repertoires was computed as shared unique clonotypes divided by the size of the smaller repertoire. RTK rarefaction, the Chao1 estimator, and Recon v2.1 estimates of unobserved clonotypes were used to assess repertoire richness. Generation probabilities for all TCRbeta clonotypes obtained by the gDNA method from several donors were computed using OLGA. As stored in TCRdb, this immuneACCESS dataset retains in-frame rearrangements with V and J assigned. A fraction of the clones does not appear; measured against another copy, unresolved V genes explain less than half of the discrepancy, and the remainder lacks a known reason. V and J calls and clone size are given by that table; D and trimming were obtained from the DNA. In this sample the table shows some 2,000,000 clones, 85% to 95% of which occur a single time. The top ten clones comprise about 0.13% of the sample.

As for this clone: Its antigen remains unidentified. No quality values exist for individual bases; no much larger clone is one base distant.

The TCR originated in a man between 18 and 29 years old in good health. Rearrangement joined TRBV2 to TRBJ1-5, with TRBD1 as a weak D call on 6 bases. The sequenced sample consisted of naive CD4+ T cells sorted from blood. The cell subset or site label on this specimen signifies: CD45RA+ positively selected. The nucleotides are TGTGCCAGCAGTACCCAGGGGCGGAATAGCAATCAGCCCCAGCATTTT. The translation is CASSTQGRNSNQPQHF. Where the CDR3 stops, the reference TRBV2 and TRBJ1-5 genes take over; the full variable domain is EPEVTQTPSHQVTQMGQEVILRCVPISNHLYFYWYRQILGQKVEFLVSFYNNEISEKSEIFDDQFSVERPDGSNFTLKIRSTKLEDSAMYFCASSTQGRNSNQPQHFGDGTRLSIL.